The 9 T cell receptor beta chains presented below share a single source sample, sequenced in a study of CD8 T cells in Susac syndrome (dated by TCRdb to about 2019). The method behind the library was the immunoSEQ multiplex PCR assay. RNA was extracted using the RNeasy kit, and roughly 0.45 to 1 ug of the RNA was reverse transcribed with random hexamers. TCRdb trimmed public reads at Q25 via fastp, called clones via MiXCR and kept in-frame beta chains. When rows share a CDR3 protein, they turn into one entry using the most common DNA and genes. The sample table records 95,000 to 150,000 distinct CDR3 sequences; roughly 94% of these occur just once. Of the sample, around 0.28% is held by the ten largest clones. Sequences were obtained from CD8+ T cells from PBMCs. The origin of the receptors is a human donor with Susac syndrome.

This sequence joins TRBV13 and TRBJ2-7; 8 bases fit TRBD1. Unmatched junction bases numbered 6, after V lost 4 bases and J lost 1 base. The CDR3 covers 15 residues. Germline loops: CDR1 PRHDT, CDR2 FYEKMQ (reference sequence). The CDR3 DNA sequence: TGTGCCAGCAGCTCGACCGGGACAGGTTCCTACGAGCAGTACTTC. Amino acid sequence: CASSSTGTGSYEQYF.

The chain has TRBV19 and TRBJ2-7; either TRBD1 or TRBD2 may supply D (5 bases each). Germline V gives CDR1 LNHDA, CDR2 SQIVND (reference sequence). Trimming removed 1 base from V and 2 bases from J, with 12 bases in between. CDR3 length: 15 amino acids. CDR3 bases: TGTGCCAGTAGTATAGGGCAGGGAGAGACCTACGAGCAGTACTTC. Protein: CASSIGQGETYEQYF.

This chain joins TRBV29-1 and TRBJ2-7, with a weak D call TRBD2 (6 bases). V lost 4 bases and J 3 bases, leaving 10 bases between the germline ends. This CDR3 region has 12 residues. The germline V gene encodes CDR1 SQVTM and CDR2 ANQGSEA. CDR3 DNA: TGCAGCGTTGCCGACGGGGGCTACGAGCAGTACTTC. Its translation: CSVADGGYEQYF.

The chain is built from TRBV12-3 or TRBV12-4 and TRBJ2-1; TRBD1 agrees at 8 bases. V was clipped by 6 bases and J by 7 bases; unmatched bases: 5. The CDR3 sequence is 13 residues long. DNA of the CDR3: TGTGCCAGCAGCCCGGACAGGGATAATGAGCAGTTCTTC. Its translation is CASSPDRDNEQFF.

This sequence joins TRBV4-2 and TRBJ1-6; D is unclear. The CDR3 sequence is 16 residues long. Per the germline V gene, CDR1 is LGHNA and CDR2 is YNFKEQ. V dropped 4 bases and J dropped 0 bases, with 10 bases sitting between them. In DNA form, the CDR3 reads TGTGCCAGCAGCCCGGAAGCCAGCTCCTATAATTCACCCCTCCACTTT. It is translated as CASSPEASSYNSPLHF.

The V and J genes are TRBV11-2 and TRBJ2-7, with a weak D call TRBD1 (5 bases). The CDR3 totals 14 residues. V shed 1 base and J shed 3 bases, with 10 bases lying between them. CDR1 and CDR2 (germline): SGHAT, FQNNGV. CDR3 in DNA: TGTGCCAGCAGCTTAGTCGACAGACACTACGAGCAGTACTTC. This gives the protein CASSLVDRHYEQYF.

This sequence joins TRBV27 and TRBJ2-7; possibly TRBD2 for D (5 bases). The length of the CDR3 is 15 residues. Trimming stripped 5 bases from V and 2 bases from J, with 16 bases between. Germline assignment: CDR1 MNHEY and CDR2 SMNVEV (reference sequence). This chain's CDR3 is CASSAFLRGPYEQYF. The CDR3 DNA is TGTGCCAGCAGTGCTTTCCTTCGGGGTCCCTACGAGCAGTACTTC.

The V gene is TRBV20-1, the J gene TRBJ2-7; TRBD1 agrees at 7 bases. There are 13 residues in the CDR3. CDR1 DFQATT and CDR2 SNEGSKA come from the germline V gene (reference sequence). The V gene end was trimmed by 6 bases and the J gene end by 0 bases; junction bases not matched to a gene: 5. Written as DNA, the CDR3 is TGCAGTGCCAAAACAGGGGACTCCTACGAGCAGTACTTC. Translated, it gives CSAKTGDSYEQYF.

This clonotype was detected only once. This chain uses TRBV4-3 with TRBJ2-3; maybe TRBD2 (6 bases). The V gene lost 1 base and the J gene lost 0 bases, with 11 bases spanning the gap. The CDR3 is 16 amino acids. Germline CDR1 LGHNA, CDR2 YSLEER. The CDR3 DNA reads TGCGCCAGCAGCCAAGGGGGACTCCGAAGCACAGATACGCAGTATTTT. The encoded protein is CASSQGGLRSTDTQYF.